The 8 T cell receptor beta chains reported below all come from one sample, sequenced in a study of T-cell reconstitution after alpha-beta-depleted transplantation in children. Preparation of the TCRbeta library was carried out with unique molecular identifiers. TCRdb fed the PCR reads into MiXCR, producing one record per CDR3 protein. The sample includes about 830,000 distinct CDR3 sequences, about 15% of them seen just once. Material: PBMCs, mostly from graft donor cells, obtained 360 days after TCRalphabeta/CD19-depleted stem cell transplant. These receptors were taken from a male patient younger than 18 who had a stem cell transplant for acute lymphoblastic leukemia, so the T cells may come from the graft donor.

This clonotype was recorded only once. V is TRBV7-9 and J is TRBJ2-5, with TRBD2 matching 11 bases. The CDR3 consists of 17 residues. V was clipped by 6 bases and J by 2 bases; unmatched bases: 11. CDR1 SEHNR and CDR2 FQNEAQ come from the germline V gene (reference sequence). The CDR3 DNA reads TGTGCCAGCAGGCTAGGGCCTAGCGGGAGGCGTCAAGAGACCCAGTACTTC. As protein: CASRLGPSGRRQETQYF.

This clonotype was seen at least ten times. V and J are TRBV5-6 and TRBJ2-1; 14 nucleotides match TRBD2. Germline V CDR1 and CDR2: SGHDT, YYEEEE. V trimming: 4 bases; J trimming: 2 bases; junction bases outside the gene matches: 8. CDR3 length equals 18 residues. Here the CDR3 DNA reads TGTGCCAGCAGCCCGACTAGCGGGAGGGCCCTCGCCTACAATGAGCAGTTCTTC. It is translated as CASSPTSGRALAYNEQFF.

The chain combines TRBV7-3 with TRBJ2-1; D is unclear. The CDR3 loop spans 14 amino acids. Germline V gene sequence: CDR1 SGHTA, CDR2 FQGTGA. Trimming cost V 4 bases and J 9 bases, with 16 bases left between them. Here the CDR3 reads CASSSLGSRGEQFF. CDR3 sequence (DNA): TGTGCCAGCAGCTCCCTTGGGTCTAGAGGTGAGCAGTTCTTC.

In its sample, this clonotype was seen a few times. The chain recombines TRBV20-1 with TRBJ2-4; unclear D gene. V shed 5 bases and J shed 0 bases, with 11 bases lying between them. Germline CDR1 reads DFQATT; CDR2 reads SNEGSKA (reference sequence). The CDR3 contains 14 residues. CDR3 coding DNA: TGCAGTGCTCGGTCTAGACTAGCCAAAAACATTCAGTACTTC. Amino acid sequence: CSARSRLAKNIQYF.

The genes are TRBV10-3 and TRBJ2-7; D ambiguous. V lost 4 bases, J lost 6 bases, and 10 bases lay in between. CDR1 and CDR2 (germline): ENHRY, SYGVKD. The CDR3 loop spans 12 amino acids. The CDR3 reads CAISGNSFEQYF. Here the CDR3 DNA reads TGTGCCATCAGTGGTAACAGTTTCGAGCAGTACTTC.

This chain joins TRBV7-3 and TRBJ1-5; 8 nucleotides align to TRBD1. The CDR3 loop spans 15 amino acids. Germline V gene data show CDR1 as SGHTA and CDR2 as FQGTGA. Trimming took 0 bases from V and 5 from J; bases not matched to a gene: 3. The CDR3: CASSLTTGEDQPQHF. In DNA, the CDR3 is TGTGCCAGCAGCTTAACGACAGGGGAGGATCAGCCCCAGCATTTT.

This clonotype has a count of ten or more. The CDR3 nucleotides are TGCAGCGTTGATGGGCAGAATTCCTACGAGCAGTACTTC. Translated, it gives CSVDGQNSYEQYF. The chain recombines TRBV29-1 with TRBJ2-7; D gene ambiguous. In germline, CDR1 is SQVTM, CDR2 ANQGSEA. The length of the CDR3 is 13 residues. Trimming shortened V by 3 bases and J by 1 base, and 10 bases separated the two germline ends.

This chain links TRBV27 with TRBJ1-4; D is undetermined. Trimming took off 7 bases at V and 7 bases at J, with 16 bases between the two ends. The germline V gene has CDR1 MNHEY and CDR2 SMNVEV (reference sequence). The CDR3 is made up of 14 amino acids. For the CDR3, the DNA is TGTGCCAGCAACTGTCGAACCTGGGCTGAAAAACTGTTTTTT. Residues: CASNCRTWAEKLFF.